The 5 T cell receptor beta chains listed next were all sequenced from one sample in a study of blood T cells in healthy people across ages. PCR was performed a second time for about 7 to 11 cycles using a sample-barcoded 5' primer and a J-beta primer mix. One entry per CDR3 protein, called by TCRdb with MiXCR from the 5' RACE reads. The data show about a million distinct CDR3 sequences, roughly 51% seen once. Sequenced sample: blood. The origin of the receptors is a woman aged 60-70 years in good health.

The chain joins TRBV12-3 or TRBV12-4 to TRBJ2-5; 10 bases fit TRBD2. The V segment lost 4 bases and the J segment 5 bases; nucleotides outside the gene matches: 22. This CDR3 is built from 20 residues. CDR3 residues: CASSSGFGEGTSGKWETQYF. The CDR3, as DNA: TGTGCCAGCAGTTCGGGGTTCGGAGAAGGCACTAGCGGGAAATGGGAGACCCAGTACTTC.

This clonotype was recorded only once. The CDR3 nucleotides read TGTGCCAGCAGCCCCAGGCAGGTCTTCTCGGGTATGAACACTGAAGCTTTCTTT. Its translation is CASSPRQVFSGMNTEAFF. The V call is TRBV6-1, the J call TRBJ1-1; D remains ambiguous. Germline V gene data show CDR1 as MNHNS and CDR2 as SASEGT. CDR3 length equals 18 residues. V lost 6 bases and J 0 bases, leaving 23 bases between the germline ends.

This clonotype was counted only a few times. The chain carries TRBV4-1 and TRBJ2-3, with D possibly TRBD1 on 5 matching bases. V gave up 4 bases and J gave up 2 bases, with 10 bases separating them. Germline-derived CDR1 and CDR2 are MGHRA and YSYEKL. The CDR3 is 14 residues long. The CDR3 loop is CASSPRQYTDTQYF. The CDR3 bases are TGCGCCAGCAGCCCTCGACAGTACACAGATACGCAGTATTTT.

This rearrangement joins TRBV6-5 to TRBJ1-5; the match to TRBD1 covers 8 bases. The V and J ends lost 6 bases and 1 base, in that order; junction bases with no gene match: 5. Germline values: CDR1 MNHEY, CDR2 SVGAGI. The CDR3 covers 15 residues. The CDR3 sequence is CASRADRGSNQPQHF. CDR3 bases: TGTGCCAGCAGAGCTGACAGGGGAAGCAATCAGCCCCAGCATTTT.

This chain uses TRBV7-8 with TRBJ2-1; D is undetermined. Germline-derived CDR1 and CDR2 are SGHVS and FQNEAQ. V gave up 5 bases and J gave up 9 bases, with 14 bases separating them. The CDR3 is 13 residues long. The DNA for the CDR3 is TGTGCCAGCAGCCCTCGGGCGATCCGTGAGCAGTTCTTC. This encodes CASSPRAIREQFF.